The 5 T cell receptor beta chains given below trace back to one sample, sequenced in a study of early T cells in non-severe SARS-CoV-2 infection. TCRdb re-called the 5' RACE reads with MiXCR, one entry per CDR3 protein. The sample lists 48,000 or so distinct CDR3 sequences, about 12% occurring once. Sequenced sample: whole blood. The receptors here all came from an adult who was a healthcare worker with PCR-confirmed SARS-CoV-2 infection or an uninfected control (not recorded which).

This clonotype was counted only a few times. The chain employs TRBV4-1 and TRBJ1-1; perhaps TRBD1 as D (5 bases). Germline V gene sequence: CDR1 MGHRA, CDR2 YSYEKL. Trimming left V 3 bases short and J 6 bases short, with 26 bases between. This CDR3 has 18 amino acids. The CDR3 coding sequence is TGCGCCAGCAGCCACCCCTTCAAATTCGTTTTGGGGGACGCTGAAGCTTTCTTT. This translates into CASSHPFKFVLGDAEAFF.

A few counts support this clonotype. This chain joins TRBV6-2 or TRBV6-3 and TRBJ1-2; no definite D call. Germline CDR1 MNHEY, CDR2 SVGEGT. The CDR3 sequence is 11 residues long. The V and J ends lost 5 bases and 4 bases respectively, with 5 bases between them. The CDR3 DNA reads TGTGCCAGCAGTGACGTCTATGGCTACACCTTC. Protein: CASSDVYGYTF.

This clonotype was counted only a few times. The J gene is TRBJ1-1, the V gene TRBV19, with TRBD1 as a possible D gene (5 bases). The germline V and J ends were trimmed by 5 bases and 1 base, with 14 bases remaining between them. This CDR3 has 15 residues. The germline V gene has CDR1 LNHDA and CDR2 SQIVND (reference sequence). CDR3 sequence reads: CASSRGIGANTEAFF. The CDR3 DNA sequence: TGTGCCAGTAGTCGGGGGATAGGGGCGAACACTGAAGCTTTCTTT.

This chain connects TRBV18 to TRBJ1-1; D perhaps matches TRBD1 (6 bases). Germline V gene lookup returns CDR1 KGHSH and CDR2 LQKENI. CDR3 length equals 14 residues. The V gene lost 3 bases and the J gene lost 1 base, with 9 bases spanning the gap. CDR3 sequence: CASSPTGPNTEAFF. CDR3 nucleotide sequence: TGTGCCAGCTCACCTACAGGGCCGAACACTGAAGCTTTCTTT.

This clonotype was counted only a few times. The chain joins TRBV7-2 to TRBJ2-1, with 11 nucleotides matching TRBD1. The V gene's germline CDR1 is SGHTA and CDR2 FQGNSA. The CDR3 sequence is 18 residues long. With V trimmed by 6 bases and J by 9 bases, 19 bases remained unmatched. In nucleotides, the CDR3 is TGTGCCAGCAGTCGATCTGGGATCCGGGACAGGGGGTTGGCTGAGCAGTTCTTC. This codes for CASSRSGIRDRGLAEQFF.